This T cell receptor beta chain was sequenced during a study of CD8+ T cells in alopecia areata. About the study: A regimen of oral tofacitinib, 5 to 10 mg twice daily, was given to treated patients.

The sample holds one count of this clone. Once RNA had been extracted, it was reverse transcribed into cDNA to act as the sequencing template. The protocol was immunoSEQ multiplex PCR, while the TCRdb copy is restricted to in-frame clones and leaves out a portion. Among some 130,000 clones listed, 49% were seen once. This CDR3 spans 18 amino acids. Germline CDR1 reads LGHNA; CDR2 reads YNFKEQ. The V segment lost 3 bases and the J segment 4 bases; nucleotides outside the gene matches: 16. The source material was CD8+ T cells sorted from blood, sampled at week 0. The J gene is TRBJ2-5, the V gene TRBV4-2, with 8 nucleotides matching TRBD1. This receptor was identified in a human donor with alopecia areata. The CDR3 region is CASSHPSLPTGEVETQYF. CDR3 nucleotides: TGTGCCAGCAGCCACCCAAGCCTACCGACAGGGGAGGTAGAGACCCAGTACTTC.